The 7 T cell receptor beta chains presented below share a single source sample, sequenced in a study of T cell responses to AZD1222 COVID-19 vaccine (dated by TCRdb to 2020 to 2022). The time point label, read with the paper, signifies: baseline before first vaccination. The method behind the library was the immunoSEQ multiplex PCR assay. The clones in this table, taken by TCRdb from immuneACCESS, are in-frame only. Not every clone is retained; where verified, under half of the shortfall comes from an unresolved V gene, and the cause of the rest is unknown. The sample has more than 95,000 clones on record, 88% of them singletons. 7% to 10% of the sample lies in the top ten. This material consisted of peripheral blood, taken on day 0 of AZD1222 vaccination. Receptors were obtained from an adult in good health.

This chain links TRBV19 with TRBJ2-1, with 11 bases matching TRBD2. This CDR3 comprises 16 residues. V shed 5 bases, J shed 6 bases, and the junction held 9 bases outside the gene matches. CDR1 and CDR2 (germline): LNHDA, SQIVND (reference sequence). CDR3 amino acids: CASSPLAGGPINEQFF. CDR3 bases: TGTGCCAGTAGTCCCTTAGCGGGAGGGCCAATCAATGAGCAGTTCTTC.

CDR3 protein: CASSLRASGPNEQFF. The DNA of the CDR3 is TGCGCCAGCAGCTTGAGGGCTAGCGGGCCCAATGAGCAGTTCTTC. The chain joins TRBV5-1 to TRBJ2-1; TRBD2 agrees at 8 bases. V lost 1 base, J lost 6 bases, and 6 bases stayed unmatched. Germline CDR1 SGHRS, CDR2 YFSETQ. The CDR3 length is 15 residues.

The rearrangement joins TRBV5-4 to TRBJ1-3; D unresolved. V lost 0 bases to trimming and J lost 4 bases, with 5 bases between them. Germline V gene data show CDR1 as SGHNT and CDR2 as YYREEE (reference sequence). The CDR3 is made up of 13 amino acids. The DNA for the CDR3 is TGTGCCAGCAGCTTGGCCGGGGGAAACACCATATATTTT. Translated: CASSLAGGNTIYF.

Only a few counts were recorded for this clone. This CDR3 reads CASSLGQIQETQYF. Here the CDR3 DNA reads TGTGCCAGCAGCTTGGGACAGATACAAGAGACCCAGTACTTC. The chain joins TRBV5-6 to TRBJ2-5, with D perhaps matching TRBD1 (5 bases). With 0 bases removed from V and 2 bases from J, the gap between germline ends came to 8 bases. The CDR3 runs 14 residues. Looked up from germline, CDR1 is SGHDT and CDR2 is YYEEEE.

This clone occurred once. This rearrangement joins TRBV3-1 (or the pseudogene TRBV3-2) to TRBJ1-6; 8 nucleotides agree with TRBD1. Per the germline V gene, CDR1 is LGHDT and CDR2 is YNNKEL (reference sequence). The J segment lost 9 bases and the V segment lost 0 bases, leaving 4 bases of the junction unmatched. CDR3 length: 15 amino acids. CDR3 bases: TGTGCCAGCAGCCAAGATTGGACAGGGTCTTCACCCCTCCACTTT. As protein: CASSQDWTGSSPLHF.

This rearrangement joins TRBV9 to TRBJ1-6; D remains ambiguous. V was trimmed by 0 bases and J by 5 bases, leaving 9 bases between them. CDR3 length: 15 residues. From germline, CDR1 is SGDLS and CDR2 YYNGEE. The CDR3 DNA follows: TGTGCCAGCAGCGTAGGCCGCCTCAATAATTCACCCCTCCACTTT. It yields the protein CASSVGRLNNSPLHF. Full variable domain (rest looked up from reference TRBV9 and TRBJ1-6): DSGVTQTPKHLITATGQRVTLRCSPRSGDLSVYWYQQSLDQGLQFLIQYYNGEERAKGNILERFSAQQFPDLHSELNLSSLELGDSALYFCASSVGRLNNSPLHFGNGTRLTVT.

V usage is TRBV7-9 and J usage is TRBJ1-5, with TRBD1 as a possible D gene (5 bases). V lost 1 base and J lost 2, with 9 bases in between. This CDR3 has 15 amino acids. Germline values: CDR1 SEHNR, CDR2 FQNEAQ (reference sequence). CDR3 bases: TGTGCCAGCAGCTTAGAGGGAGGGGGCAATCAGCCCCAGCATTTT. It is translated as CASSLEGGGNQPQHF. Full variable domain (outside the CDR3, taken from reference TRBV7-9 and TRBJ1-5): DTGVSQNPRHKITKRGQNVTFRCDPISEHNRLYWYRQTLGQGPEFLTYFQNEAQLEKSRLLSDRFSAERPKGSFSTLEIQRTEQGDSAMYLCASSLEGGGNQPQHFGDGTRLSIL.